What follows is one T cell receptor (beta chain) and its context. Its antigen target is currently unknown. It has no much larger one-base neighbor in the sample; base qualities were not kept. In Seattle, one collaborating source enrolled patients while the infection was active and tracked those patients longitudinally over the course of disease. The collaborating institutions used their own protocols to collect whole blood in K2EDTA tubes. For TCRbeta analysis, collaborators shipped samples as frozen whole blood, isolated PBMCs, or DNA extracted from either of those sample types. This entry comes from a study of blood T cell repertoires in COVID-19 (dated by TCRdb to 2020 to 2022). About the full investigation: Samples from collaborators originated in the United States, Italy and Spain and spanned both the acute and convalescent phases of COVID-19. Where available, HLA class I and class II types were taken from metadata supplied by the sample provider and were not determined by assay-based typing. A freely available public database, intended as a resource for researchers studying the immune response to SARS-CoV-2, is where the repertoires were released. The samples were drawn from two sources: the first 160 participants of the ongoing ImmuneRACE study, and approximately 1,300 subjects contributed by 6 global collaborators. Deeply sampled blood TCRbeta repertoires from subjects exposed to, actively infected with, or recovered from COVID-19 were included in the dataset. The material from the prospective study consisted of cDNA or gDNA derived from T cells, B-cell-depleted T cells, or PBMCs. Sample metadata almost always included a de-identified subject ID, COVID-19 status, age in years and sex. Results the study describes overall, beyond this receptor: The quantity of clinical and demographic metadata differed by source and by participant and was supplied without curation.

CDR1 SGHNT and CDR2 YYREEE were looked up in the germline V gene (reference sequence). Trimming accounts for 4 bases at V and 4 bases at J, while the number of junction bases matched to no gene is 7. The CDR3 holds 14 amino acids from the cysteine to the phenylalanine. Just the 42-base CDR3 DNA is kept, in frame starting at base 1. The immunoSEQ Assay, a bias-controlled multiplex PCR, was used to amplify TCRbeta CDR3 regions from genomic DNA. The authors processed their data as follows. The number of nucleated cells in each sample was estimated from the amplification of reference gene primers within the assay. To quantify the absolute abundance of each unique TCRbeta CDR3 rearrangement, sequence reads were collapsed and filtered. For each sample, productive Simpson clonality was calculated as the square root of Simpson's diversity index over productive rearrangements. This is the immuneACCESS table as TCRdb keeps it, with only in-frame sequences that have V and J called. A part of the clones is gone; compared with another copy, unresolved V genes explain less than half, and the rest is unexplained. V and J calls and clone size are as listed in that table; D and trimming were resolved from the DNA. Across this sample there are about 500,000 clones, with roughly 89% seen only once. 0.75% to 0.9% of the sample rests with the top ten.

Specimen: peripheral blood. The clonotype comes from a man between 18 and 29 years old with COVID-19, enrolled during active disease. This sequence uses TRBV5-4 and TRBJ2-5; 7 junctional bases match TRBD2. The CDR3 sequence is CASSPPWGGETQYF. The nucleotide sequence reads as follows: TGTGCCAGCAGCCCACCCTGGGGGGGAGAGACCCAGTACTTC.